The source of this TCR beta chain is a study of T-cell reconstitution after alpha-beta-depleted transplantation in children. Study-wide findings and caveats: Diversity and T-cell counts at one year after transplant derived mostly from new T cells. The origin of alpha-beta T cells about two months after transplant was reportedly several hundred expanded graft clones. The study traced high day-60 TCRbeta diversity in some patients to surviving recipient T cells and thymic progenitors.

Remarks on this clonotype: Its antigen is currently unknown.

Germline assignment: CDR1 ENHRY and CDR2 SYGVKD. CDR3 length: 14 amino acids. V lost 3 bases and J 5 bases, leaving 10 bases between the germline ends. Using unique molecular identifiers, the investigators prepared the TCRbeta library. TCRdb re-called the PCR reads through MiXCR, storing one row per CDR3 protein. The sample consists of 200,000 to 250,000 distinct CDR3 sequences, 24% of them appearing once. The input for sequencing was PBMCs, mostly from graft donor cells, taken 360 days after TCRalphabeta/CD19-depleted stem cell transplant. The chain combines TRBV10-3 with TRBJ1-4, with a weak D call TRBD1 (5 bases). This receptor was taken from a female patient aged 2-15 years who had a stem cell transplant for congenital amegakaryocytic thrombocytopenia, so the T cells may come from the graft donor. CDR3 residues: CAISDSGGNEKLFF. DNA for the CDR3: TGTGCCATCAGTGATTCCGGGGGAAATGAAAAACTGTTTTTT.